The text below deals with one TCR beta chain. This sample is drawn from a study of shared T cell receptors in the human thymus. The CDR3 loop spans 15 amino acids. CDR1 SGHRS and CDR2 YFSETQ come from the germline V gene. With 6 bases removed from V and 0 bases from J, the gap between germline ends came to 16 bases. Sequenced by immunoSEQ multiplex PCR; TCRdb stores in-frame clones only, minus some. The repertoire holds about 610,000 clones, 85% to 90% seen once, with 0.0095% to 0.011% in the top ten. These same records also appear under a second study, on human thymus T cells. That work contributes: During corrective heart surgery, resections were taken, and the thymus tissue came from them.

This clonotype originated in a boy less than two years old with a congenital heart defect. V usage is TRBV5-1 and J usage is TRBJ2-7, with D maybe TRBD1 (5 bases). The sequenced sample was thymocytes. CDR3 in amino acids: CASNRDSLSSYEQYF. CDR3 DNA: TGCGCCAGCAACCGAGACAGTTTATCCTCCTACGAGCAGTACTTC.